This is a list of T cell receptor beta chains from one sample in a study of T-cell reconstitution after alpha-beta-depleted transplantation in children. TCRdb reprocessed the PCR reads with MiXCR, giving one entry per CDR3 protein. The sample comprises 100,000 to 130,000 distinct CDR3 sequences, 5.5% to 6.5% of which are singletons, and around 23% rests with the top ten. This material consisted of PBMCs, mostly from graft donor cells, taken 360 days after TCRalphabeta/CD19-depleted stem cell transplant. These receptors all come from a male patient aged 2-15 years who had a stem cell transplant for acute lymphoblastic leukemia, so the T cells may come from the graft donor. Both conserved end residues are part of each CDR3. The D gene is left open where the match is weak. Expanded clones are given a class, and other clones once, few, many or no size at all.

j_call: TRBJ2-1; v_call: TRBV4-3; clone_size: many; d_call: TRBD2; cdr3_nt: TGCGCCAGCAGCCCGACTAGCGGGGGGTGGAATGAGCAGTTCTTC; cdr3_aa: CASSPTSGGWNEQFF
j_call: TRBJ1-1; v_call: TRBV27; clone_size: NA; d_call: NA; cdr3_nt: TGTGCCAGCAGTCCGCAGGGTGTCGCTGAAGCTTTCTTT; cdr3_aa: CASSPQGVAEAFF
j_call: TRBJ2-3; v_call: TRBV7-6; clone_size: NA; d_call: NA; cdr3_nt: TGTGCCAGCAGCTCGGGGGTAATGGGCAGAGACTTTAGCACAGATACGCAGTATTTT; cdr3_aa: CASSSGVMGRDFSTDTQYF
j_call: TRBJ2-7; v_call: TRBV7-9; clone_size: few; d_call: NA; cdr3_nt: TGTGCCAGCAGCTTCGGACTAGAGCAGTACTTC; cdr3_aa: CASSFGLEQYF
j_call: TRBJ2-2; v_call: TRBV27; clone_size: many; d_call: TRBD1; cdr3_nt: TGTGCCAGCAGTTTAGAGACAGGGGATCCCAACACCGGGGAGCTGTTTTTT; cdr3_aa: CASSLETGDPNTGELFF
j_call: TRBJ1-1; v_call: TRBV6-2/TRBV6-3; clone_size: many; d_call: NA; cdr3_nt: TGTGCCAGCAGTTACACGCGATCAAACACTGAAGCTTTCTTT; cdr3_aa: CASSYTRSNTEAFF
j_call: TRBJ2-1; v_call: TRBV7-9; clone_size: few; d_call: NA; cdr3_nt: TGTGCCAGCAGCCCGACGGACTCCACGGATGAGCAGTTCTTC; cdr3_aa: CASSPTDSTDEQFF
j_call: TRBJ1-3; v_call: TRBV28; clone_size: few; d_call: NA; cdr3_nt: TGTGCCAGCAGTCTGACAACCTACTCTGGAAACACCATATATTTT; cdr3_aa: CASSLTTYSGNTIYF
j_call: TRBJ2-3; v_call: TRBV27; clone_size: few; d_call: TRBD2; cdr3_nt: TGTGCCAGCAGATTAGCGGGCCGGGGGTTACCAGATACGCAGTATTTT; cdr3_aa: CASRLAGRGLPDTQYF
j_call: TRBJ2-5; v_call: TRBV20-1; clone_size: many; d_call: NA; cdr3_nt: TGCAGTGCGAGGGACCGATTCTTTGGGACCCAGTACTTC; cdr3_aa: CSARDRFFGTQYF
j_call: TRBJ2-1; v_call: TRBV5-1; clone_size: NA; d_call: TRBD2; cdr3_nt: TGCGCCAGCAGCGTCGGACTAGCGGGAGTTTTCTACAATGAGCAGTTCTTC; cdr3_aa: CASSVGLAGVFYNEQFF
j_call: TRBJ1-1; v_call: TRBV7-2; clone_size: few; d_call: NA; cdr3_nt: TGTGCCAGCAGCCCCCGATATTATGAAGCTTTCTTT; cdr3_aa: CASSPRYYEAFF
j_call: TRBJ2-1; v_call: TRBV10-3; clone_size: many; d_call: NA; cdr3_nt: TGTGCCATCAGTGAGGCCAACAATGAGCAGTTCTTC; cdr3_aa: CAISEANNEQFF
j_call: TRBJ1-1; v_call: TRBV15; clone_size: many; d_call: NA; cdr3_nt: TGTGCCACCAGCAGCGGGGCAGGCAGGGCGGTCACTGAAGCTTTCTTT; cdr3_aa: CATSSGAGRAVTEAFF
j_call: TRBJ2-3; v_call: TRBV19; clone_size: few; d_call: NA; cdr3_nt: TGTGCCAGTAGTATAGGGTTAACAGGCACAGATACGCAGTATTTT; cdr3_aa: CASSIGLTGTDTQYF
j_call: TRBJ2-4; v_call: TRBV6-2/TRBV6-3; clone_size: few; d_call: TRBD2; cdr3_nt: TGTGCCAGCAGGCTAGCGGGAGCCGCCAAAAACATTCAGTACTTC; cdr3_aa: CASRLAGAAKNIQYF